The present T cell receptor (beta chain) was sequenced within a study of metastatic and nonmetastatic thyroid tumors. Overall study: Thyroid patients, malignant and benign, had repertoires compared across blood and tumor or nodule tissue. Study conclusions and caveats: According to reports, the diversity of TCR beta was significantly higher in malignant thyroid tumors than in benign nodules, and this held in both blood and tumor samples.

This clone was seen repeatedly, ten times or more. Its antigen is currently unknown. As handled by the study authors: Built for papillary thyroid cancer, a distant-metastasis classifier drew on CDR3 differences across clinicopathological groups. TCRdb re-called clones via MiXCR from the PCR reads. Here the V and J calls rest on TCRdb's processing, not on the authors' analysis. Found here are roughly 40,000 clones, 9% to 13% of them singletons; the top ten hold roughly 10%. Prior to thyroid surgery, none of the patients had received any treatment. This CDR3 region has 18 residues. Germline CDR1 WNHNN, CDR2 SYGVQD (reference sequence). The germline V and J ends were trimmed by 3 bases and 4 bases, with 23 bases remaining between them.

The rearrangement joins TRBV10-1 to TRBJ2-3; D not resolved. The sample taken for sequencing was blood. The receptor was isolated from a male donor with papillary thyroid cancer or a benign thyroid nodule (not recorded which). Some clones in this sample may be carry-over from other donors' samples. CDR3 DNA sequence: TGCGCCAGCAGTGAACGGAGCCGGGCCGTACGGGCGGCAGATACGCAGTATTTT. Its protein is CASSERSRAVRAADTQYF.